This TCR beta chain derives from a study of T cell changes during pregnancy in multiple sclerosis. Method: immunoSEQ multiplex PCR; TCRdb's copy keeps in-frame clones and lacks some. This sample has roughly 40,000 clones, with around 90% found just once. This clone was seen just once. Sequenced here: CD4+ T cells from peripheral blood mononuclear cells, sampled before pregnancy. The receptor was derived from a female donor with multiple sclerosis, enrolled in a pregnancy study.

CDR3 nucleotide sequence: TGTGCTAGCGGACAGGAGGTAAACTATGGCTACACCTTC. Amino acids: CASGQEVNYGYTF. The J gene is TRBJ1-2, the V gene TRBV2, with TRBD1 matching 7 bases. This CDR3 has 13 amino acids. Germline CDR1 and CDR2: SNHLY and FYNNEI.